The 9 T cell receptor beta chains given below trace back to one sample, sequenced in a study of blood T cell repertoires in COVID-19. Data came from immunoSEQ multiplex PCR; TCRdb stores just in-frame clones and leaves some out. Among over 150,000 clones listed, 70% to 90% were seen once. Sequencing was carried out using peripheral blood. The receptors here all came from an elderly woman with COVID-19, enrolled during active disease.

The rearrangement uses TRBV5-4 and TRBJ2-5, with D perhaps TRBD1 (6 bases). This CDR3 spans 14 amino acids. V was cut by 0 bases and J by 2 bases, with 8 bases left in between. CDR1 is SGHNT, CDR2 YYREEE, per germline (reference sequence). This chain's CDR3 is CASSLVGQQETQYF. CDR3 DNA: TGTGCCAGCAGCTTGGTGGGACAACAAGAGACCCAGTACTTC.

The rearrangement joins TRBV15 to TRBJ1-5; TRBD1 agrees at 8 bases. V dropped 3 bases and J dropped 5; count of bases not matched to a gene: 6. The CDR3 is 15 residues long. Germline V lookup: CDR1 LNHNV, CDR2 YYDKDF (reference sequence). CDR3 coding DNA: TGTGCCACCAGCAGTGGGACAGGCCGCTATCAGCCCCAGCATTTT. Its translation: CATSSGTGRYQPQHF.

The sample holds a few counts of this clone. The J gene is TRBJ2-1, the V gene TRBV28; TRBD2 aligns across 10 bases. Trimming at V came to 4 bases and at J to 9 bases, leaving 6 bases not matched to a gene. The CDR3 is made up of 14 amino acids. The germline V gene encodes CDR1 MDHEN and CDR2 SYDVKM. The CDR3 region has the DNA TGTGCCAGCAGTTCCAGCGGGAGGGCCCTTGAGCAGTTCTTC. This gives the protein CASSSSGRALEQFF.

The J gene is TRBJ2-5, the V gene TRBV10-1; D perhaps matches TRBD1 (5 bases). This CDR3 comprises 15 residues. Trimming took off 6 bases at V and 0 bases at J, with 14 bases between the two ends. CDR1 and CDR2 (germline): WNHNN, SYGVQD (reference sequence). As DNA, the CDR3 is TGCGCCAGCAGCGATCCGACAGCGTACCAAGAGACCCAGTACTTC. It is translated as CASSDPTAYQETQYF.

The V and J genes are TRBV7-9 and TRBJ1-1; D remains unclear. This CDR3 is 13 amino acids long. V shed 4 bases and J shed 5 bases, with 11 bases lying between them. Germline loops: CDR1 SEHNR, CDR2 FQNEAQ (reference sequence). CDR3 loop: CASSSVSGTEAFF. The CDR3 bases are TGTGCCAGCAGCTCCGTCTCGGGGACTGAAGCTTTCTTT.

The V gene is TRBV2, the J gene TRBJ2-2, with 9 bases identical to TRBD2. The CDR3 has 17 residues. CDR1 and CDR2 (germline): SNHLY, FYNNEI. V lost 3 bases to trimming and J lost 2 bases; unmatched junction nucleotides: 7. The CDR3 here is CASSDRSGRFNTGELFF. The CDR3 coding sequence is TGTGCCAGCAGTGATAGGAGCGGGAGGTTTAACACCGGGGAGCTGTTTTTT.

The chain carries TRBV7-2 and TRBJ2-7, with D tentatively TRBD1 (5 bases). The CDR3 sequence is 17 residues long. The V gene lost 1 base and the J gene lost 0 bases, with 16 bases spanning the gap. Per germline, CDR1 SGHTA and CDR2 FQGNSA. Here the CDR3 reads CASSLGEWTPNSYEQYF. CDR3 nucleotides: TGTGCCAGCAGCTTAGGAGAGTGGACACCAAACTCCTACGAGCAGTACTTC. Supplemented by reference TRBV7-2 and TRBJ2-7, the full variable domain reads GAGVSQSPSNKVTEKGKDVELRCDPISGHTALYWYRQSLGQGLEFLIYFQGNSAPDKSGLPSDRFSAERTGGSVSTLTIQRTQQEDSAVYLCASSLGEWTPNSYEQYFGPGTRLTVT.

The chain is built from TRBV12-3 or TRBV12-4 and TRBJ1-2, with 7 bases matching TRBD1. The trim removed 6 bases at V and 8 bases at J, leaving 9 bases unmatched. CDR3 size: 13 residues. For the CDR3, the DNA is TGTGCCAGCAGGGGGACAGACTATGGGGGCTACACCTTC. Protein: CASRGTDYGGYTF.

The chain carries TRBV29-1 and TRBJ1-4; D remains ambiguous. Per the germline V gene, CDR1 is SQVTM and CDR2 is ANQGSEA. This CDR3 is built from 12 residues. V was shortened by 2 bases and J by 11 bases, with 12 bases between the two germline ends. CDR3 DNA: TGCAGCGTTGAAAACATTTCGGGGAAACTGTTTTTT. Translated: CSVENISGKLFF.